This entry lists 14 T cell receptor beta chains sequenced from one sample in a study of identical twins. From the 5' RACE reads, TCRdb called clonotypes with MiXCR, one entry per CDR3 protein. The table shows about 690,000 distinct CDR3 sequences, with 6% to 6.5% occurring only once. Sequences were obtained from naive T cells sorted from blood. All receptors derive from a man in his late teens or twenties in good health.

The sample holds many counts of this clonotype. This chain links TRBV29-1 with TRBJ2-1, with TRBD2 as a possible D gene (5 bases). The V gene lost 6 bases and the J gene lost 8 bases, with 14 bases spanning the gap. Germline values: CDR1 SQVTM, CDR2 ANQGSEA. The CDR3 length is 12 residues. In DNA form, the CDR3 reads TGCAGCGTCATCCGGGGAATCGATGAGCAGTTCTTC. It translates to CSVIRGIDEQFF.

This clonotype was observed many times. The CDR3: CASSWGGTSGIRNNEQFF. For the CDR3, the DNA is TGCGCCAGCAGCTGGGGGGGGACTAGCGGGATACGGAACAATGAGCAGTTCTTC. The rearrangement links TRBV5-1 to TRBJ2-1; 13 nucleotides align to TRBD2. V shed 3 bases and J 5 bases; nucleotides not matched to a gene: 11. The CDR3 extends over 18 amino acids. From germline, CDR1 is SGHRS and CDR2 YFSETQ.

This clonotype was picked up a small number of times. This rearrangement joins TRBV7-9 to TRBJ2-1; D is uncertain. This CDR3 comprises 17 residues. The germline V gene has CDR1 SEHNR and CDR2 FQNEAQ (reference sequence). The germline V and J ends were trimmed by 2 bases and 3 bases, with 17 bases remaining between them. Here the CDR3 reads CASSLSLARGVYNEQFF. The CDR3 DNA sequence: TGTGCCAGCAGCTTATCCCTGGCTAGAGGCGTCTACAATGAGCAGTTCTTC.

This clonotype was counted at least ten times. This sequence joins TRBV29-1 and TRBJ2-6, with 7 bases identical to TRBD2. Trimming removed 6 bases from V and 0 bases from J; junction bases left unmatched: 5. Per germline, CDR1 SQVTM and CDR2 ANQGSEA. CDR3 size: 15 residues. The CDR3 is CSVAGTTSGANVLTF. DNA of the CDR3: TGCAGCGTCGCCGGGACTACCTCTGGGGCCAACGTCCTGACTTTC.

This clonotype has a count of ten or more. The chain is built from TRBV7-2 and TRBJ2-5; D is perhaps TRBD2 (6 bases). Germline V CDR1 and CDR2: SGHTA, FQGNSA. V was shortened by 1 base and J by 4 bases, with 16 bases between the two germline ends. The length of the CDR3 is 16 residues. The CDR3 is CASSLVPLGSLETQYF. CDR3 nucleotide sequence: TGTGCCAGCAGCTTAGTACCCCTCGGGAGCCTAGAGACCCAGTACTTC.

This clonotype came up many times. The V call is TRBV25-1, the J call TRBJ2-2; TRBD1 matches at 7 bases. The CDR3 is 16 residues long. Germline CDR1 and CDR2: MGHDK and SYGVNS. Trimming cost V 3 bases and J 8 bases; bases outside gene matches: 12. The CDR3 DNA is TGTGCCAGCAGTGACCCCCGACAGGGCGTTGTTGGGGAGCTGTTTTTT. It specifies CASSDPRQGVVGELFF.

The chain links TRBV27 to TRBJ2-1; tentative D call: TRBD2 (6 bases). V was pared by 2 bases and J by 5 bases, with 13 bases between. The germline V gene has CDR1 MNHEY and CDR2 SMNVEV (reference sequence). The CDR3 runs to 15 residues. DNA for the CDR3: TGTGCCAGCAGTTTAGGGACTTACGGAGACAATGAGCAGTTCTTC. It codes for CASSLGTYGDNEQFF.

This clonotype was observed many times. The gene calls are TRBV5-6 and TRBJ2-7; D remains ambiguous. V shed 3 bases and J shed 2 bases, with 12 bases lying between them. The CDR3 covers 14 residues. CDR1 and CDR2 (germline): SGHDT, YYEEEE. The chain's CDR3 is CASSSADEAYEQYF. The CDR3, as DNA: TGTGCCAGCAGCTCTGCTGACGAAGCCTACGAGCAGTACTTC.

The chain is built from TRBV7-9 and TRBJ2-5; the match to TRBD1 covers 8 bases. Germline V lookup: CDR1 SEHNR, CDR2 FQNEAQ (reference sequence). J was trimmed by 4 bases and V by 5 bases; bases with no gene match: 9. The CDR3 length is 15 residues. The CDR3 reads CASSKQGGNRETQYF. The DNA for the CDR3 is TGTGCCAGCAGCAAACAGGGGGGTAATCGAGAGACCCAGTACTTC.

The J gene is TRBJ2-1, the V gene TRBV2, with 10 bases aligning to TRBD2. J lost 3 bases, V lost 8 bases, and 10 bases had no gene match. Germline loops: CDR1 SNHLY, CDR2 FYNNEI. The CDR3 runs 16 residues. This CDR3 is CASSGGASGSYNEQFF. Written as DNA, the CDR3 is TGTGCCAGCTCAGGTGGGGCTAGCGGGAGCTACAATGAGCAGTTCTTC. Full variable domain (outside the CDR3, taken from reference TRBV2 and TRBJ2-1): EPEVTQTPSHQVTQMGQEVILRCVPISNHLYFYWYRQILGQKVEFLVSFYNNEISEKSEIFDDQFSVERPDGSNFTLKIRSTKLEDSAMYFCASSGGASGSYNEQFFGPGTRLTVL.

This clonotype was counted at least ten times. The gene calls are TRBV20-1 and TRBJ1-6; no reliable D call. V gave up 3 bases and J gave up 14 bases, with 11 bases separating them. The CDR3 contains 11 residues. CDR1 is DFQATT, CDR2 SNEGSKA, per germline (reference sequence). The CDR3 sequence is CSARKGQALHF. CDR3 DNA sequence: TGCAGTGCTAGGAAGGGTCAGGCCCTCCACTTT.

The sample holds many counts of this clonotype. V and J are TRBV6-5 and TRBJ2-5, with 7 bases that match TRBD1. The J segment lost 2 bases and the V segment lost 10 bases, leaving 4 bases of the junction unmatched. This CDR3 is built from 12 residues. Germline-derived CDR1 and CDR2 are MNHEY and SVGAGI. The CDR3 here is CATSQGQETQYF. In DNA form, the CDR3 reads TGTGCCACCTCACAGGGGCAAGAGACCCAGTACTTC.

The CDR3 bases are TGCAGTGCCACAGAAGACAGGGTTTTTCATTCACCCCTCCACTTT. This encodes CSATEDRVFHSPLHF. V gene TRBV20-1 combines with J gene TRBJ1-6; 7 nucleotides match TRBD1. The V gene's germline CDR1 is DFQATT and CDR2 SNEGSKA (reference sequence). The J segment lost 8 bases and the V segment lost 6 bases, leaving 13 bases of the junction unmatched. This CDR3 contains 15 residues.

This clonotype has a count of ten or more. The chain carries TRBV20-1 and TRBJ1-5; weak D call: TRBD1 (5 bases). The CDR3 consists of 13 residues. Germline V lookup: CDR1 DFQATT, CDR2 SNEGSKA (reference sequence). V gave up 6 bases and J gave up 5 bases, with 14 bases separating them. CDR3 sequence: CSASQVKDQPQHF. In nucleotides, the CDR3 is TGCAGTGCCTCACAGGTGAAGGATCAGCCCCAGCATTTT.